The 12 T cell receptor beta chains below were found in one sample sequenced in a study of blood T cell repertoires in COVID-19. The assay was immunoSEQ multiplex PCR, and TCRdb's table has in-frame clones only and misses some. This sample has some 270,000 clones, with 80% to 90% found just once. The sample consisted of PBMCs or T cells enriched from blood (not recorded which). These receptor sequences come from a woman younger than 45 who had recovered from COVID-19.

The chain has TRBV15 and TRBJ2-5, with TRBD2 as a possible D gene (6 bases). The ends were cut back, 3 bases at V and 4 bases at J, with 15 bases in the middle. The germline V gene encodes CDR1 LNHNV and CDR2 YYDKDF (reference sequence). The CDR3 loop spans 15 amino acids. CDR3 bases: TGTGCCACCAGCAGGGGAGGTGATAGCCGAGAGACCCAGTACTTC. Translating it yields CATSRGGDSRETQYF. Drawing the rest from reference TRBV15 and TRBJ2-5, the complete variable domain is DAMVIQNPRYQVTQFGKPVTLSCSQTLNHNVMYWYQQKSSQAPKLLFHYYDKDFNNEADTPDNFQSRRPNTSFCFLDIRSPGLGDTAMYLCATSRGGDSRETQYFGPGTRLLVL.

V is TRBV27 and J is TRBJ2-2; tentatively, D is TRBD2 (5 bases). The CDR3 covers 18 residues. V lost 0 bases, J lost 6 bases, and 20 bases lay in between. Germline CDR1 and CDR2: MNHEY and SMNVEV (reference sequence). The CDR3, as DNA: TGTGCCAGCAGTTTATCGAAGCCGGGGAGAGCACTTTCCGGGGAGCTGTTTTTT. It codes for CASSLSKPGRALSGELFF.

The chain carries TRBV5-4 and TRBJ2-7; 7 bases are a match to TRBD1. Germline lookup yields CDR1 SGHNT and CDR2 YYREEE (reference sequence). CDR3 length: 13 amino acids. The V and J ends lost 10 bases and 3 bases, in that order; junction bases with no gene match: 10. The CDR3 DNA is TGTGCCTATGGACAGGTTATTAACTACGAGCAGTACTTC. Amino acids: CAYGQVINYEQYF.

This chain joins TRBV11-3 and TRBJ1-5; D gene ambiguous. The CDR3 covers 15 residues. CDR1 SGHNT and CDR2 YENEEA come from the germline V gene. V shed 4 bases and J shed 7 bases, with 17 bases lying between them. For the CDR3, the DNA is TGTGCCAGCAGCTCCCACCAACTTAGCGGACAGCCCCAGCATTTT. Amino acids: CASSSHQLSGQPQHF. The variable domain in full, completed from reference TRBV11-3 and TRBJ1-5, reads EAGVVQSPRYKIIEKKQPVAFWCNPISGHNTLYWYLQNLGQGPELLIRYENEEAVDDSQLPKDRFSAERLKGVDSTLKIQPAELGDSAVYLCASSSHQLSGQPQHFGDGTRLSIL.

The V and J genes are TRBV6-5 and TRBJ2-2; D is ambiguous. The CDR3 runs 15 residues. Germline V gives CDR1 MNHEY, CDR2 SVGAGI. V lost 7 bases, J lost 0 bases, and 12 bases lay in between. CDR3 amino acids: CASNLETANTGELFF. The CDR3 DNA reads TGTGCCAGCAATTTGGAGACGGCGAACACCGGGGAGCTGTTTTTT.

In this sample, this clone turned up once. At one end, the junction sequence differs from germline, possibly due to a read error. The chain uses TRBV6-5 and TRBJ1-1; D gene ambiguous. Germline assignment: CDR1 MNHEY and CDR2 SVGAGI. The CDR3 has 13 amino acids. CDR3 residues: CATSSQSNTEAFF. CDR3 nucleotide sequence: TGTGCCACCAGTTCACAATCGAACACTGAAGCTTTCTTT.

The gene calls are TRBV19 and TRBJ1-1; possibly TRBD1 for D (6 bases). The CDR3 has 17 amino acids. Germline-derived CDR1 and CDR2 are LNHDA and SQIVND (reference sequence). The V gene lost 5 bases and the J gene lost 0 bases, with 19 bases spanning the gap. In DNA, the CDR3 is TGTGCCAGTAGTTTTCACCCCTCGGACAGCCTGAACACTGAAGCTTTCTTT. Translated, it gives CASSFHPSDSLNTEAFF.

The rearrangement links TRBV7-9 to TRBJ2-1; tentative D call: TRBD2 (5 bases). Germline CDR1 SEHNR, CDR2 FQNEAQ (reference sequence). The CDR3 runs to 14 residues. Trimming shortened V by 4 bases and J by 5 bases, and 12 bases separated the two germline ends. In DNA form, the CDR3 reads TGTGCCAGCAGCTACCCGGGGTACCACAATGAGCAGTTCTTC. Its protein is CASSYPGYHNEQFF.

The chain uses TRBV11-2 and TRBJ2-5, with 9 bases aligning to TRBD1. V dropped 4 bases and J dropped 7; count of bases not matched to a gene: 7. Germline CDR1 SGHAT, CDR2 FQNNGV. CDR3 length: 14 amino acids. The CDR3 region has the DNA TGTGCCAGCAGCTCTGGACAGGGGCCGACGACCCAGTACTTC. It specifies CASSSGQGPTTQYF.

This clone has just one count. The chain carries TRBV2 and TRBJ2-3, with a tentative D call TRBD2 (6 bases). The V and J ends lost 4 bases and 6 bases respectively, with 11 bases between them. This CDR3 is built from 13 residues. Germline CDR1 and CDR2: SNHLY and FYNNEI. CDR3 nucleotides: TGTGCCAGCAGTGGACTAGTTCTGGATACGCAGTATTTT. As protein: CASSGLVLDTQYF.

The chain joins TRBV5-5 to TRBJ2-1; TRBD1 matches at 11 bases. CDR1 and CDR2 (germline): SGHKS, YYEKEE (reference sequence). The CDR3 extends over 14 amino acids. Trimming removed 5 bases from V and 7 bases from J; junction bases left unmatched: 5. The CDR3 sequence is CASSYGTGGNEQFF. As DNA, the CDR3 is TGTGCCAGCAGTTACGGGACAGGGGGTAATGAGCAGTTCTTC.

V is TRBV6-5 and J is TRBJ2-7; maybe TRBD1 (6 bases). This CDR3 has 13 residues. In germline, CDR1 is MNHEY, CDR2 SVGAGI. Trimming shortened V by 7 bases and J by 1 base, and 11 bases separated the two germline ends. DNA for the CDR3: TGTGCCAGCATTAAACAGGGATCCTACGAGCAGTACTTC. Amino acids: CASIKQGSYEQYF.